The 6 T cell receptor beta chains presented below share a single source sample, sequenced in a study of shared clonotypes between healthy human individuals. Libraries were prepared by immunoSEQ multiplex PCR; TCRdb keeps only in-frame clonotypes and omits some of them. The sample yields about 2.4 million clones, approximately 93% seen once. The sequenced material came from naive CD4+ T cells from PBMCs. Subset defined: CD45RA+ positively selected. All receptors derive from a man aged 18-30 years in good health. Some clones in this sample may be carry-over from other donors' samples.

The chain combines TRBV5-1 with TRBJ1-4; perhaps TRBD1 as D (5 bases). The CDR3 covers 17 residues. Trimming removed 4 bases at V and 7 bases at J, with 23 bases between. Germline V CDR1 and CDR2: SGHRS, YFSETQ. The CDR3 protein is CASSTSPGAGSSEKLFF. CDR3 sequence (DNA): TGCGCCAGCAGCACCTCCCCTGGGGCAGGGTCGAGTGAAAAACTGTTTTTT. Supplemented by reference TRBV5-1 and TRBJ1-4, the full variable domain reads KAGVTQTPRYLIKTRGQQVTLSCSPISGHRSVSWYQQTPGQGLQFLFEYFSETQRNKGNFPGRFSGRQFSNSRSEMNVSTLELGDSALYLCASSTSPGAGSSEKLFFGSGTQLSVL.

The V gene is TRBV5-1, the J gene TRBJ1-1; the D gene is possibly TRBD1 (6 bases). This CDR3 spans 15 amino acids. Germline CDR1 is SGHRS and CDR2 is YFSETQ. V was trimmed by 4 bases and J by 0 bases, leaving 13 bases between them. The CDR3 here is CASSPGVFMNTEAFF. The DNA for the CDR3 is TGCGCCAGCAGCCCAGGGGTGTTCATGAACACTGAAGCTTTCTTT. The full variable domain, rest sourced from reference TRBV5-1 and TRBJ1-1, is KAGVTQTPRYLIKTRGQQVTLSCSPISGHRSVSWYQQTPGQGLQFLFEYFSETQRNKGNFPGRFSGRQFSNSRSEMNVSTLELGDSALYLCASSPGVFMNTEAFFGQGTRLTVV.

The CDR3 nucleotides read TGTGCCAGTCACAGGGCTTTTACTGAAGCTTTCTTT. Amino acids: CASHRAFTEAFF. The J gene is TRBJ1-1, the V gene TRBV19; D possibly corresponds to TRBD1 (6 bases). V was clipped by 8 bases and J by 5 bases, with 12 bases between them. This CDR3 spans 12 amino acids. Germline CDR1 and CDR2: LNHDA and SQIVND (reference sequence). Together with reference TRBV19 and TRBJ1-1, the CDR3 gives the full variable domain: DGGITQSPKYLFRKEGQNVTLSCEQNLNHDAMYWYRQDPGQGLRLIYYSQIVNDFQKGDIAEGYSVSREKKESFPLTVTSAQKNPTAFYLCASHRAFTEAFFGQGTRLTVV.

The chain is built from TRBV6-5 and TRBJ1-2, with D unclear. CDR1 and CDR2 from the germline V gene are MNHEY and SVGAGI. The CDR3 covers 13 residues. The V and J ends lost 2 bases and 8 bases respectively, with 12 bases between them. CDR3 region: CASSYEDYWGYTF. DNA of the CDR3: TGTGCCAGCAGTTACGAAGATTATTGGGGCTACACCTTC.

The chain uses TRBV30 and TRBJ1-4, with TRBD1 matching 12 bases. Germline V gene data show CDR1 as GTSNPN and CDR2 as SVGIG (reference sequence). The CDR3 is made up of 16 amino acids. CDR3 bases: TGTGCTGCGGGACAGGGGGCCGCCGCAACTAATGAAAAACTGTTTTTT. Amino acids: CAAGQGAAATNEKLFF.

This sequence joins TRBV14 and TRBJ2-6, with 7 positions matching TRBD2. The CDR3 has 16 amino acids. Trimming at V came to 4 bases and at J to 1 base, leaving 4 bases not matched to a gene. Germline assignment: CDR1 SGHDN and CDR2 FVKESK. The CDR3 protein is CASSLPRGSGANVLTF. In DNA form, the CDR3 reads TGTGCCAGCAGCCTCCCGCGGGGGTCTGGGGCCAACGTCCTGACTTTC.